What follows is one T cell receptor beta chain and its context. Its antigen is undetermined. The CDR3 is made up of 14 amino acids. V shed 3 bases and J shed 4 bases, with 10 bases lying between them. Germline CDR1 and CDR2: SNHLY and FYNNEI. These data are taken from a study of vaccination effects on CD4 cells after COVID-19. Study results and caveats: Healthy vaccinees' vaccine-induced clones included only 1 of 255 that recognized common cold coronaviruses. The study found marked clonal contraction of infection- and vaccine-induced clones late after vaccination.

The repertoire was sequenced with immunoSEQ multiplex PCR; TCRdb's copy has only in-frame clones and lacks some. The data contain roughly 63,000 clones, about 80% of them singletons. Sequencing followed a ViraFEST assay step that expanded antigen-specific CD4+ T cells with viral peptide pools. Upon completion of more than 9 days in culture, CD4+ T cells were isolated. Vaccine recipients lacked prior SARS-CoV-2 infection and had negative nucleocapsid antibodies. Every well got around 1.9 million PBMC, which were grown with 10 IU/ml IL-2 and 10 ug/ml peptides. On both days 3 and 7, half of the culture medium was replaced with IL-2 medium.

This TCR was recovered from a human donor who received a COVID-19 vaccine. The gene calls are TRBV2 and TRBJ1-3, with no clear D. Sample: CD4+ T cells from PBMCs cultured with SARS-CoV-2 spike peptides, taken before COVID-19 vaccination. The DNA of the CDR3 is TGTGCCAGCAGTGAGACCGCCGGCGGAAACACCATATATTTT. Protein: CASSETAGGNTIYF.